This entry is about one T cell receptor (beta chain). As yet, its antigen is unknown. The entry originates in a study of PD-L1 blockade in urothelial cancer. Profiling relied on immunoSEQ multiplex PCR, and the TCRdb table lists in-frame clones only, not all of them. This table has nearly 45,000 clones, around 80% appearing once. Time point indicated: peripheral blood 6 weeks after treatment start. Study conclusions and caveats: By 3 weeks, tumor-associated blood clones had expanded more in durable-benefit patients.

CDR1 and CDR2 from the germline V gene are SGHRS and YFSETQ. V lost 2 bases and J lost 3; bases outside the gene matches: 1. The CDR3 totals 13 residues. This clonotype was obtained from a man aged 60 to 75 with urothelial cancer. This material consisted of PBMCs, taken around atezolizumab (anti-PD-L1) treatment. The V gene is TRBV5-1, the J gene TRBJ2-7; the match to TRBD2 covers 8 bases. The CDR3 DNA is TGCGCCAGCAGCTTACTAGCGGACTACGAGCAGTACTTC. Translating gives CASSLLADYEQYF.